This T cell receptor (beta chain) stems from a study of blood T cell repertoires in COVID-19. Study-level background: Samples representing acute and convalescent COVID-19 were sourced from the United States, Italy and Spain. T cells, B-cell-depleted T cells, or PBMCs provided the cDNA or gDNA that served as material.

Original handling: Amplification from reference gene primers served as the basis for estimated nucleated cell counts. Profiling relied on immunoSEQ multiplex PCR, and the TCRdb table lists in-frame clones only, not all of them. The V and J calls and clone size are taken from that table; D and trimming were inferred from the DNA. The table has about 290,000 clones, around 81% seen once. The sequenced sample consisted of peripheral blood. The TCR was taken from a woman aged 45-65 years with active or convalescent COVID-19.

The CDR3: CASSARQDSGNTIYF. The CDR3 bases are TGTGCCAGCAGCGCTCGACAGGACTCTGGAAACACCATATATTTT. V gene TRBV6-5 combines with J gene TRBJ1-3, with a tentative D call TRBD1 (6 bases). The germline V gene encodes CDR1 MNHEY and CDR2 SVGAGI. The CDR3 runs 15 residues. Trimming left V 6 bases short and J 0 bases short, with 12 bases between.